Presented here are 20 T cell receptor beta chains from one specimen sequenced in a study of beta chain features in type 1 diabetes. General study findings and limits: People with Type 1 diabetes carried modestly yet significantly shorter TCRB CDR3s in all four CD4+ subsets.

These receptors are not linked to any known antigen. Of the isolated RNA, all was reverse transcribed, and so the sequenced material was expressed TCRB transcripts. Sequencing was performed with immunoSEQ multiplex PCR; in TCRdb, only in-frame clones are kept and a portion is missing. The sample consists of 600,000 to 700,000 clones, 9.5% to 15% of them appearing once. Sequenced input: naive CD4+ T cells from blood. The receptor set was obtained from a man aged 25 to 40 with type 1 diabetes.

The rearrangement joins TRBV29-1 to TRBJ2-5; tentative D call: TRBD1 (5 bases). This CDR3 is built from 12 residues. From germline, CDR1 is SQVTM and CDR2 ANQGSEA. The V end was cut by 5 bases, the J end by 2 bases, with 9 bases between. The DNA of the CDR3 is TGCAGCGTTCGGACACTTCAAGAGACCCAGTACTTC. This codes for CSVRTLQETQYF.

The V and J genes are TRBV2 and TRBJ2-1; D may be TRBD1 (5 bases). The CDR3 extends over 12 amino acids. From germline, CDR1 is SNHLY and CDR2 FYNNEI. Trimming pared 2 bases from V and 10 bases from J, leaving 9 bases between. For the CDR3, the DNA is TGTGCCAGCAGTGAAACCAGGGCGGAGCAGTTCTTC. This encodes CASSETRAEQFF.

The chain carries TRBV19 and TRBJ1-2; 8 bases map to TRBD1. The V segment lost 6 bases and the J segment 1 base; nucleotides outside the gene matches: 4. This CDR3 is built from 14 residues. Germline loops: CDR1 LNHDA, CDR2 SQIVND (reference sequence). CDR3 coding DNA: TGTGCCAGTAGCACGACAGGGGTTAACTATGGCTACACCTTC. Protein sequence: CASSTTGVNYGYTF. The full variable domain, completed using reference TRBV19 and TRBJ1-2, is DGGITQSPKYLFRKEGQNVTLSCEQNLNHDAMYWYRQDPGQGLRLIYYSQIVNDFQKGDIAEGYSVSREKKESFPLTVTSAQKNPTAFYLCASSTTGVNYGYTFGSGTRLTVV.

The chain joins TRBV16 to TRBJ2-4; TRBD2 is a possible D gene (6 bases). This CDR3 has 13 amino acids. The germline CDR1 and CDR2 sequences are KGHSY and FQNENV. The V gene lost 7 bases and the J gene lost 3 bases, with 10 bases spanning the gap. This CDR3 is CASNGGGKNIQYF. The CDR3 coding sequence is TGTGCCAGCAACGGGGGTGGCAAAAACATTCAGTACTTC. Based on the CDR3 plus reference TRBV16 and TRBJ2-4, the full variable domain is GEEVAQTPKHLVRGEGQKAKLYCAPIKGHSYVFWYQQVLKNEFKFLISFQNENVFDETGMPKERFSAKCLPNSPCSLEIQATKLEDSAVYFCASNGGGKNIQYFGAGTRLSVL.

The V and J genes are TRBV7-3 and TRBJ2-3; TRBD1 is a possible D gene (6 bases). The CDR3 has 15 amino acids. V gave up 0 bases and J gave up 2 bases, with 9 bases separating them. CDR1 is SGHTA, CDR2 FQGTGA, per germline. In DNA, the CDR3 is TGTGCCAGCAGCTTAACACAGGGAAACACAGATACGCAGTATTTT. Protein sequence: CASSLTQGNTDTQYF.

The J gene is TRBJ2-3, the V gene TRBV7-9, with a tentative D call TRBD1 (5 bases). There are 16 residues in the CDR3. Trimming took 1 base from V and 3 from J, leaving 14 bases between them. Germline V lookup: CDR1 SEHNR, CDR2 FQNEAQ (reference sequence). In DNA, the CDR3 is TGTGCCAGCAGCTTAGAAGGGGCAGGGCTAACAGATACGCAGTATTTT. This codes for CASSLEGAGLTDTQYF.

This clone was observed a handful of times. This chain joins TRBV30 and TRBJ2-5, with a possible D match to TRBD1 (6 bases). Germline CDR1 GTSNPN, CDR2 SVGIG (reference sequence). This CDR3 comprises 14 residues. V shed 6 bases and J shed 3 bases, with 17 bases lying between them. CDR3 residues: CACTEWTAKETQYF. The CDR3, as DNA: TGTGCCTGTACAGAATGGACAGCTAAAGAGACCCAGTACTTC.

This chain joins TRBV7-2 and TRBJ1-4; 7 nucleotides line up with TRBD1. The CDR3 is made up of 12 amino acids. J lost 14 bases, V lost 5 bases, and 8 bases had no gene match. Germline V gene sequence: CDR1 SGHTA, CDR2 FQGNSA. The CDR3 nucleotides are TGTGCCAGCAGCAGCGACAGGGTGGGCCTGTTTTTT. It encodes CASSSDRVGLFF.

The chain employs TRBV10-3 and TRBJ2-3; D may be TRBD1 (7 bases). CDR3 length: 16 residues. CDR1 is ENHRY and CDR2 is SYGVKD in the germline V gene. V lost 5 bases, J lost 0 bases, and 15 bases lay in between. This chain's CDR3 is CAISLQEGQSTDTQYF. The CDR3 DNA is TGTGCCATCAGTCTGCAGGAGGGACAGAGCACAGATACGCAGTATTTT.

This clone was seen a few times. CDR3: CASSQDLVAGDRFYEQYF. CDR3 bases: TGCGCCAGCAGCCAAGATTTAGTCGCCGGCGACCGCTTCTACGAGCAGTACTTC. V and J are TRBV4-3 and TRBJ2-7; no firm D call. This CDR3 has 18 residues. Germline V lookup: CDR1 LGHNA, CDR2 YSLEER. Trimming removed 0 bases at V and 3 bases at J, with 21 bases between.

This chain links TRBV27 with TRBJ1-6; TRBD1 agrees at 8 bases. Germline V CDR1 and CDR2: MNHEY, SMNVEV (reference sequence). The V gene end was trimmed by 5 bases and the J gene end by 9 bases; junction bases not matched to a gene: 6. The CDR3 loop spans 14 amino acids. CDR3 coding DNA: TGTGCCAGCAGTCCGACAGGGGTTGGTTCACCCCTCCACTTT. This gives the protein CASSPTGVGSPLHF.

The DNA for the CDR3 is TGCAGCGTCGGAACCGGGACAGTATATGGCTACACCTTC. Its protein product is CSVGTGTVYGYTF. The genes are TRBV29-1 and TRBJ1-2; TRBD1 agrees at 7 bases. V was clipped by 6 bases and J by 5 bases; unmatched bases: 9. Per germline, CDR1 SQVTM and CDR2 ANQGSEA. The length of the CDR3 is 13 residues.

The chain is built from TRBV2 and TRBJ1-4; D may be TRBD1 (6 bases). This CDR3 has 15 residues. Germline V gives CDR1 SNHLY, CDR2 FYNNEI. Trimming stripped 6 bases from V and 8 bases from J, with 19 bases between. The CDR3 spells CASRAQGTTREKLFF. The CDR3 DNA reads TGTGCCAGCAGGGCACAGGGCACCACACGGGAAAAACTGTTTTTT.

The genes are TRBV6-5 and TRBJ2-5; D is uncertain. Germline values: CDR1 MNHEY, CDR2 SVGAGI. Trimming left V 0 bases short and J 0 bases short, with 11 bases between. The CDR3 extends over 16 amino acids. The CDR3 DNA follows: TGTGCCAGCAGTTACTCGGGCAGAAAGTACCAAGAGACCCAGTACTTC. Amino acid sequence: CASSYSGRKYQETQYF.

V gene TRBV2 combines with J gene TRBJ2-1; 13 bases agree with TRBD2. The CDR3 has 15 residues. The V gene end was trimmed by 3 bases and the J gene end by 5 bases; junction bases not matched to a gene: 1. Germline V lookup: CDR1 SNHLY, CDR2 FYNNEI. The CDR3 here is CASSDGLAGDNEQFF. CDR3 nucleotide sequence: TGTGCCAGCAGTGATGGACTAGCGGGGGACAATGAGCAGTTCTTC.

Only a few counts were recorded for this clone. Its ends do not fully match the called genes, so a read error is possible. The chain links TRBV5-4 to TRBJ1-4; TRBD1 aligns across 7 bases. Looked up from germline, CDR1 is SGHNT and CDR2 is YYREEE (reference sequence). The CDR3 contains 15 residues. CDR3 sequence (DNA): TGTGCCAGCAGTCGAGGAGGACAGGCATGGGAAAACCTGTTTTTT. Its translation is CASSRGGQAWENLFF.

The chain has TRBV4-2 and TRBJ2-2; the D is unclear. Germline CDR1 and CDR2: LGHNA and YNFKEQ. V lost 4 bases, J lost 0 bases, and 9 bases lay in between. CDR3 length equals 15 residues. The DNA for the CDR3 is TGTGCCAGCAGCCTCGCTTCAACGAACACCGGGGAGCTGTTTTTT. Translated: CASSLASTNTGELFF.

The chain employs TRBV5-6 and TRBJ2-2, with TRBD2 as a possible D gene (5 bases). The ends were cut back, 4 bases at V and 3 bases at J, with 13 bases in the middle. Germline values: CDR1 SGHDT, CDR2 YYEEEE. This CDR3 has 15 residues. The chain's CDR3 is CASSLKLGYTGELFF. As DNA, the CDR3 is TGTGCCAGCAGCCTCAAACTAGGATACACCGGGGAGCTGTTTTTT.

The genes are TRBV5-1 and TRBJ2-7, with D maybe TRBD2 (7 bases). Deletions cut 7 bases from V and 6 bases from J, with 11 bases between. Germline V lookup: CDR1 SGHRS, CDR2 YFSETQ. CDR3 size: 11 residues. CDR3 in DNA: TGCGCCAGCCCTCGGGGGGCCGAGCAGTACTTC. It yields the protein CASPRGAEQYF.

The rearrangement uses TRBV14 and TRBJ1-1; D is uncertain. Trimming took 2 bases from V and 1 from J, leaving 17 bases between them. Germline V gene sequence: CDR1 SGHDN, CDR2 FVKESK. CDR3 size: 17 residues. The CDR3 nucleotides are TGTGCCAGCAGCCAAAGATTATCTACAGACCCGAACACTGAAGCTTTCTTT. Translating it yields CASSQRLSTDPNTEAFF.